The 22 T cell receptor beta chains given below trace back to one sample, sequenced in a study of human T cells and chemical hapten exposure. A single record per CDR3 protein comes from TCRdb applying MiXCR to the 5' RACE reads. The sample lists tens of thousands of distinct CDR3 sequences; roughly 8.4% were seen once. The total RNA was obtained from whole blood that was not fractionated. The receptors originated from a male donor in good health.

This clonotype appeared a few times. The J gene is TRBJ1-1, the V gene TRBV20-1; 7 nucleotides match TRBD1. Germline CDR1 DFQATT, CDR2 SNEGSKA (reference sequence). Losses at the gene ends were 5 bases for V and 0 bases for J; bases not matched to a gene: 12. The CDR3 is 16 residues long. CDR3 bases: TGCAGTGCTCGCCCCTACCAGGGACAGTTGAACACTGAAGCTTTCTTT. Amino acids: CSARPYQGQLNTEAFF.

This clonotype was seen a handful of times. The chain has TRBV27 and TRBJ1-6; D is uncertain. Germline-derived CDR1 and CDR2 are MNHEY and SMNVEV (reference sequence). V was pared by 8 bases and J by 4 bases, with 9 bases between. CDR3 length: 13 amino acids. The CDR3 DNA is TGTGCCAGCCGACCGGGATATAATTCACCCCTCCACTTT. This translates into CASRPGYNSPLHF.

This rearrangement joins TRBV20-1 to TRBJ2-7, with 7 nucleotides matching TRBD2. The germline V gene encodes CDR1 DFQATT and CDR2 SNEGSKA (reference sequence). The CDR3 contains 13 residues. V shed 5 bases, J shed 3 bases, and the junction held 7 bases outside the gene matches. The CDR3 DNA reads as TGCAGTGCTGAGGAGACTAGCAGCTACGAGCAGTACTTC. It yields the protein CSAEETSSYEQYF.

Only one count was recorded for this clonotype. The J gene is TRBJ1-1, the V gene TRBV7-9; no firm D call. CDR3 length: 14 residues. V lost 1 base and J lost 2, with 8 bases in between. CDR1 and CDR2 from the germline V gene are SEHNR and FQNEAQ (reference sequence). In DNA, the CDR3 is TGTGCCAGCAGCTTAGTAAGGGTAAACACTGAAGCTTTCTTT. Protein sequence: CASSLVRVNTEAFF.

This clonotype was seen many times. This sequence joins TRBV4-3 and TRBJ1-6; D perhaps matches TRBD1 (6 bases). The CDR3 is 15 amino acids. V gave up 0 bases and J gave up 3 bases, with 6 bases separating them. Germline CDR1 reads LGHNA; CDR2 reads YSLEER. This chain's CDR3 is CASSQDRGYNSPLHF. The DNA for the CDR3 is TGCGCCAGCAGCCAAGACAGGGGCTATAATTCACCCCTCCACTTT.

Ten or more counts support this clonotype. This chain joins TRBV9 and TRBJ2-3; D gene ambiguous. V was trimmed by 4 bases and J by 2 bases, leaving 14 bases between them. Germline CDR1 is SGDLS and CDR2 is YYNGEE. This CDR3 has 15 amino acids. The CDR3 loop is CASSPQNGLTDTQYF. The DNA for the CDR3 is TGTGCCAGCAGCCCTCAAAACGGCCTCACAGATACGCAGTATTTT.

This rearrangement joins TRBV12-3 or TRBV12-4 to TRBJ2-7, with a weak D call TRBD2 (5 bases). This CDR3 comprises 15 residues. V lost 5 bases and J lost 2, with 16 bases in between. The CDR3 sequence is CASSTLGVPPYEQYF. The DNA for the CDR3 is TGTGCCAGCAGTACACTGGGAGTTCCCCCCTACGAGCAGTACTTC.

J is TRBJ1-2 and V is TRBV20-1, with a tentative D call TRBD1 (6 bases). The CDR3 has 12 residues. Germline V gene lookup returns CDR1 DFQATT and CDR2 SNEGSKA (reference sequence). Here the CDR3 reads CRPGVAGYGYTF. The CDR3 region has the DNA TGCAGACCAGGGGTGGCGGGCTATGGCTACACCTTC.

This clonotype was found many times. The chain recombines TRBV5-1 with TRBJ2-3; D perhaps matches TRBD1 (6 bases). The CDR3 is made up of 13 amino acids. Trimming shortened V by 7 bases and J by 1 base, and 10 bases separated the two germline ends. Germline CDR1 is SGHRS and CDR2 is YFSETQ. In DNA form, the CDR3 reads TGCGCCAGCGGGCCAGGGGGCACAGATACGCAGTATTTT. Amino acids: CASGPGGTDTQYF.

This chain links TRBV3-1 with TRBJ2-7; no definite D call. The CDR3 totals 13 residues. Trimming took 7 bases from V and 5 from J, leaving 15 bases between them. In germline, CDR1 is LGHDT, CDR2 YNNKEL (reference sequence). In nucleotides, the CDR3 is TGTGCCAGCATGTCGAAGGGAATCAACGAGCAGTACTTC. This gives the protein CASMSKGINEQYF.

This clonotype was seen repeatedly, ten times or more. The rearrangement links TRBV14 to TRBJ1-4; D ambiguous. The CDR3 covers 16 residues. V lost 3 bases and J lost 0, with 11 bases in between. Germline CDR1 and CDR2: SGHDN and FVKESK. CDR3: CASSQAASPTNEKLFF. For the CDR3, the DNA is TGTGCCAGCAGCCAGGCAGCCTCACCAACTAATGAAAAACTGTTTTTT.

This clonotype came up a few times. For the CDR3, the DNA is TGTGCCAGCAGTTCTCCTACACAGGGTTCCTACGAGCAGTACTTC. Translating it yields CASSSPTQGSYEQYF. This chain uses TRBV12-3 or TRBV12-4 with TRBJ2-7, with D possibly TRBD1 on 6 matching bases. V lost 4 bases and J 1 base, leaving 14 bases between the germline ends. This CDR3 has 15 amino acids.

Only a few counts were recorded for this clonotype. J is TRBJ1-4 and V is TRBV6-2 or TRBV6-3; perhaps TRBD1 as D (5 bases). V lost 7 bases to trimming and J lost 0 bases, with 18 bases between them. Germline V gene lookup returns CDR1 MNHEY and CDR2 SVGEGT. This CDR3 contains 17 residues. In nucleotides, the CDR3 is TGTGCCAGCACACTAAGGGGATCGGAATCAACTAATGAAAAACTGTTTTTT. Amino acids: CASTLRGSESTNEKLFF.

This chain uses TRBV7-2 with TRBJ2-1; TRBD2 aligns across 9 bases. The germline gives CDR1 SGHTA, CDR2 FQGNSA. There are 18 residues in the CDR3. Trimming cost V 5 bases and J 4 bases; bases outside gene matches: 15. As DNA, the CDR3 is TGTGCCAGCAGCATTAGGGGGAGCGGACTAGCGATTTACAATGAGCAGTTCTTC. This encodes CASSIRGSGLAIYNEQFF.

This clonotype was seen at least ten times. The chain joins TRBV24-1 to TRBJ2-2; TRBD1 is a possible D gene (6 bases). Germline assignment: CDR1 KGHDR and CDR2 SFDVKD. The CDR3 is 14 residues long. V shed 4 bases and J shed 6 bases, with 11 bases lying between them. CDR3 sequence (DNA): TGTGCCACCAGTGACAGGGGCAAGGCCGGGGAGCTGTTTTTT. It yields the protein CATSDRGKAGELFF.

This clonotype was recorded a few times. The chain carries TRBV12-3 or TRBV12-4 and TRBJ1-2; 7 nucleotides match TRBD1. The CDR3 totals 15 residues. V gave up 5 bases and J gave up 7 bases; unmatched junction bases: 13. CDR3 in amino acids: CASSAPTGSVGGYTF. The CDR3, as DNA: TGTGCCAGCAGTGCCCCGACAGGGAGTGTGGGTGGCTACACCTTC.

This chain links TRBV6-1 with TRBJ1-1; D not resolved. This CDR3 spans 12 amino acids. Trimming stripped 8 bases from V and 1 base from J, with 8 bases between. Per the germline V gene, CDR1 is MNHNS and CDR2 is SASEGT. CDR3 region: CASQRRNTEAFF. In DNA, the CDR3 is TGTGCCAGCCAACGTCGGAACACTGAAGCTTTCTTT.

This clonotype has a single count. The chain links TRBV29-1 to TRBJ2-3; TRBD1 might be the D (6 bases). CDR1 and CDR2 from the germline V gene are SQVTM and ANQGSEA. This CDR3 spans 13 amino acids. Between the trimmed V and J ends, which lost 4 bases and 1 base, there was a span of 9 bases. The DNA of the CDR3 is TGCAGCGTTGTCCAGGGGCGCACAGATACGCAGTATTTT. The encoded protein is CSVVQGRTDTQYF.

This clonotype was picked up many times. The V gene is TRBV6-2 or TRBV6-3, the J gene TRBJ1-5; D is uncertain. Looked up from germline, CDR1 is MNHEY and CDR2 is SVGEGT. V shed 8 bases and J shed 0 bases, with 11 bases lying between them. The CDR3 totals 14 residues. CDR3 loop: CASADPHSNQPQHF. In nucleotides, the CDR3 is TGTGCCAGCGCCGACCCTCATAGCAATCAGCCCCAGCATTTT.

The CDR3 loop is CASSQACGDTQYF. CDR3 in DNA: TGTGCCAGCAGCCAAGCCTGTGGGGACACGCAGTATTTT. The chain joins TRBV3-1 to TRBJ2-3; D may be TRBD1 or TRBD2 (5 bases each). CDR3 size: 13 residues. V gave up 1 base and J gave up 9 bases, with 11 bases separating them. Germline CDR1 and CDR2: LGHDT and YNNKEL (reference sequence).

The sample holds many counts of this clonotype. This sequence joins TRBV20-1 and TRBJ2-1, with 8 bases lining up with TRBD2. Germline V gene sequence: CDR1 DFQATT, CDR2 SNEGSKA (reference sequence). This CDR3 is 16 amino acids long. The V gene end was trimmed by 6 bases and the J gene end by 0 bases; junction bases not matched to a gene: 10. The CDR3 DNA follows: TGCAGTGCCCCACGGAGCGGGAGCAGCTCCTACAATGAGCAGTTCTTC. Amino acids: CSAPRSGSSSYNEQFF.

The chain is built from TRBV7-9 and TRBJ1-5, with TRBD1 as a possible D gene (6 bases). Germline V gene sequence: CDR1 SEHNR, CDR2 FQNEAQ (reference sequence). The CDR3 is 16 residues long. Trimming took off 5 bases at V and 0 bases at J, with 14 bases between the two ends. In DNA form, the CDR3 reads TGTGCCAGCAGCGGAACAGGGTCCTATAGCAATCAGCCCCAGCATTTT. This sequence encodes CASSGTGSYSNQPQHF.